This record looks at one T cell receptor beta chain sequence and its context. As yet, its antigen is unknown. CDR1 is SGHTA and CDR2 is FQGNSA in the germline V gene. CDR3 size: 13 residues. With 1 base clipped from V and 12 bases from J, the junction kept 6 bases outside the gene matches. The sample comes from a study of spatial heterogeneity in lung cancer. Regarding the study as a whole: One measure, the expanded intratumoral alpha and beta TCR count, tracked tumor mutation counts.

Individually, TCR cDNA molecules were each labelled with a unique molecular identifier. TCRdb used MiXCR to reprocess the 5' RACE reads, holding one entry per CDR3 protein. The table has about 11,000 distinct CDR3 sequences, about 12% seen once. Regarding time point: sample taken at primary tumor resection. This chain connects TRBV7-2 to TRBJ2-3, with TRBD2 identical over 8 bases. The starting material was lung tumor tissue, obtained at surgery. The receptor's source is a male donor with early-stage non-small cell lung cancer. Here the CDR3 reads CASSLESGGIQYF. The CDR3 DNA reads TGTGCCAGCAGCTTAGAAAGCGGGGGCATTCAGTATTTT.